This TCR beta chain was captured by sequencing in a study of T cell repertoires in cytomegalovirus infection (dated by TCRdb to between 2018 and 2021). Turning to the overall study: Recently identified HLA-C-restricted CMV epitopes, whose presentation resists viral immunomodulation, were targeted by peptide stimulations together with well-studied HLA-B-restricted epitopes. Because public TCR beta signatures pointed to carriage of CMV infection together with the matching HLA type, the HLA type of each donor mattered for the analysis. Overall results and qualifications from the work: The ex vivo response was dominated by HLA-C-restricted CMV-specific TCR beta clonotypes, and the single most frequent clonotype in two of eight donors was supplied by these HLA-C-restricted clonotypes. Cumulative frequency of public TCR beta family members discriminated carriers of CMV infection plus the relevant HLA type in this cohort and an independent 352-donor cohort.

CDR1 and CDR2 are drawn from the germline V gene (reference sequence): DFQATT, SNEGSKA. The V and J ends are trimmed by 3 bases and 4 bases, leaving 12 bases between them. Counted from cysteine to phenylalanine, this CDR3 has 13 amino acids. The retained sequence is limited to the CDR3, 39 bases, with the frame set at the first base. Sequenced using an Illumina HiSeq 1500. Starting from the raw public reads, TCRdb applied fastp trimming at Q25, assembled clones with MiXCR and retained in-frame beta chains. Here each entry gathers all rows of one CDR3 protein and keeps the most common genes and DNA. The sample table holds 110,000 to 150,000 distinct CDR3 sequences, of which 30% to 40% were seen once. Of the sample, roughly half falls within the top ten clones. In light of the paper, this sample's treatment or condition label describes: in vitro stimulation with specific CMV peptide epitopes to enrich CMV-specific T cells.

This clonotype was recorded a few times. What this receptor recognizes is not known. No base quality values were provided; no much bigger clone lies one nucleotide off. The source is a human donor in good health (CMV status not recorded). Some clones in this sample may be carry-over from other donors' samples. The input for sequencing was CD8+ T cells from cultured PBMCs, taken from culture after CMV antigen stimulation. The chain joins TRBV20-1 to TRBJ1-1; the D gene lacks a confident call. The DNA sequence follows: TGCAGTGCTAGGGAGATAAGTGCCACTGAAGCTTTCTTT. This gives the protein CSAREISATEAFF.